These T cell receptor beta chains were read from a single sample in a study of regulatory T cells in long-lasting Graves disease. TCRdb fed the multiplex PCR reads into MiXCR, producing one record per CDR3 protein. This sample has a few hundred thousand distinct CDR3 sequences; roughly 25% occur once, and the top ten carry approximately 28%. The sequences come from peripheral blood mononuclear cells (PBMCs), collected when the disease was refractory, from a patient treated with antithyroid drugs. Receptor source: a woman between 35 and 50 years old with Graves disease. The CDR3 runs from the conserved cysteine through the conserved F or W. The D gene is left open where the match is weak. Clone size is given for some rows only: seen once, a few or many times, or a class if the clone is expanded.

TRBJ2-7	few	.	TRBV20-1	TGCAGTGCCCCACTTCGAGACTCCTACGAGCAGTACTTC	CSAPLRDSYEQYF
TRBJ1-3	once	TRBD1	TRBV28	TGTGCCAGCAGTACCCCAAACTGGGACAGGGGATTGCTCGAAGGAAACACCATATATTTT	CASSTPNWDRGLLEGNTIYF
TRBJ1-1	few	.	TRBV24-1	TGTGCCACCAGTGATTTTGGCAACACTGAAGCTTTCTTT	CATSDFGNTEAFF
TRBJ1-2	few	.	TRBV28	TGTGCCAGCAGTCTTTGGGAAAGCTACACCTTC	CASSLWESYTF
TRBJ2-4	.	.	TRBV5-1	TGCGCCAGCAGCTTGTTGATTGTTGGACGGGTACCTTTTCTAGCCAAAAACATTCAGTACTTC	CASSLLIVGRVPFLAKNIQYF
TRBJ2-7	once	TRBD2	TRBV27	TGTGCCAGCAGAAAAAGTGGGGGAGCTAGCGGGAGAAGCTACGAGCAGTACTTC	CASRKSGGASGRSYEQYF
TRBJ1-4	many	TRBD1	TRBV2	TGTGCCAGTGGCCGGACAGGGGGTAATGAAAAACTGTTTTTT	CASGRTGGNEKLFF
TRBJ1-5	few	.	TRBV30	TGTGCCTGGAGTCAGGATAGCAATCAGCCCCAGCATTTT	CAWSQDSNQPQHF
TRBJ1-1	many	.	TRBV5-1	TGCGCCAGCAGGTTGAGCGCATCTGAAGCTTTCTTT	CASRLSASEAFF
TRBJ2-1	.	.	TRBV11-2	TGTGCCAGCAGCTCCTATAGGGGCCCGTTCTTC	CASSSYRGPFF
TRBJ1-1	few	TRBD1	TRBV6-1	TGTGCCAGCAGTGACCCGACAGGGGGCGGGACTGAAGCTTTCTTT	CASSDPTGGGTEAFF
TRBJ2-5	.	.	TRBV4-1	TGCGCCAGCAGCCAAGAGGCCGGGGGCACCCTAGAGACCCAGTACTTC	CASSQEAGGTLETQYF
TRBJ1-1	many	.	TRBV6-1	TGTGCCAGCTGTAGACAGACGAACACTGAAGCTTTCTTT	CASCRQTNTEAFF
TRBJ1-5	many	.	TRBV27	TGTGCCAGCAGTTTATCAGGGGAGATACGGTTTAGCAATCAGCCCCAGCATTTT	CASSLSGEIRFSNQPQHF
TRBJ2-3	once	TRBD2	TRBV6-5	TGTGCCAGCAGTTCTTACCCCAAGCTAGCGGGAGATGCGTCAGATACGCAGTATTTT	CASSSYPKLAGDASDTQYF
TRBJ2-7	many	TRBD2	TRBV7-9	TGTGCCAGCAGTTGGACTAGCGGAACCTACGAGCAGTACTTC	CASSWTSGTYEQYF
TRBJ2-3	.	.	TRBV5-1	TGTGCCAGCAGGGGCACAGATACGCAGTATTTT	CASRGTDTQYF
TRBJ2-1	.	.	TRBV19	TGTGCCAGTAGTGAGGGGAAGGGAGGGGGGAATGAGCAGTTCTTC	CASSEGKGGGNEQFF
TRBJ1-2	many	.	TRBV28	TGTGCCAGCAAAACAGGGATTAACTATGGCTACACCTTC	CASKTGINYGYTF
TRBJ2-7	.	TRBD1	TRBV11-3	TGTGCCAGCAGCTTCCGGACAGGGGGCCAGGACGAGCAGTACTTC	CASSFRTGGQDEQYF
TRBJ1-1	.	.	TRBV29-1	TGCAGCGTTTTCAACTGGCGGGTTGGGACTTTCTTT	CSVFNWRVGTFF
TRBJ2-2	.	.	TRBV7-9	TGTGCCAGCAGCTCCGCGACAGCGAACACCGGGGAGCTGTTTTTT	CASSSATANTGELFF
TRBJ1-1	many	TRBD1	TRBV28	TGTGCCAGCAGTTTAAAGGGGGCCTGGACTGAAGCTTTCTTT	CASSLKGAWTEAFF
TRBJ2-7	few	TRBD1	TRBV27	TGTGCCAGCAGCTCCGGGACAGGTTTTTACGAGCAGTACTTC	CASSSGTGFYEQYF
TRBJ2-7	many	TRBD2	TRBV7-9	TGTGCCAGCAGCCTAAGGGGACTAGCGGGAGATACGTACTTC	CASSLRGLAGDTYF
TRBJ1-4	.	TRBD1	TRBV12-3/TRBV12-4	TGTGCCAGCAGCCCGGGACAGGGTTTTAAACTGTTTTTT	CASSPGQGFKLFF
TRBJ2-2	.	.	TRBV20-1	TGCAGTGCTAGAGATTTATCGAACACCGGGGAGCTGTTTTTT	CSARDLSNTGELFF
TRBJ2-1	few	.	TRBV2	TGTGCCAGCGGGGGACTTCTCTTCACCTACAATGAGCAGTTCTTC	CASGGLLFTYNEQFF
TRBJ1-1	many	.	TRBV3-1	TGTGCCAGCAGCCAAGGGGTCCGGGCTTTCTTT	CASSQGVRAFF
TRBJ1-5	.	.	TRBV4-3	TGCGCCAGCAGCCAAGATGGCTACGATAATCAGCCCCAGCATTTT	CASSQDGYDNQPQHF
TRBJ1-2	.	TRBD1	TRBV12-3/TRBV12-4	TGTGCCAGCAGTCTATACACCGGGACAGGGAACTATGGCTACACCTTC	CASSLYTGTGNYGYTF
TRBJ2-7	few	.	TRBV20-1	TGCAGCGTAATAGATTTCTACGAGCAGTACTTC	CSVIDFYEQYF
TRBJ2-5	many	.	TRBV12-3/TRBV12-4	TGTGCCAGCAGTATGGTCGTGGGGTACCAAGAGACCCAGTACTTC	CASSMVVGYQETQYF
TRBJ2-7	.	.	TRBV5-1	TGCGCCAGCAGCTTCTCCGGGGCCTATACTGGGGAGCAGTACTTC	CASSFSGAYTGEQYF
TRBJ2-5	many	.	TRBV2	TGTGCCAGCAGTGAAGCGTATTCCAGAGGGGAGACCCAGTACTTC	CASSEAYSRGETQYF
TRBJ2-2	many	.	TRBV28	TGTGCCAGCACAGGGATGGTCACCGGGGAGCTGTTTTTT	CASTGMVTGELFF
TRBJ1-5	few	.	TRBV27	TGTGCCAGCGGCCTCAGGCCCCAGCATTTT	CASGLRPQHF
TRBJ2-2	.	TRBD2	TRBV11-2	TGTGCCAGCAGCTTATGGACGGGACTAGCCACCGGGGAGCTGTTTTTT	CASSLWTGLATGELFF
TRBJ2-2	.	.	TRBV9	TGTGCCAGCAGCGCAAGCCCAGGGACCTTTTTATCGGCCGGGGAGCTGTTTTTT	CASSASPGTFLSAGELFF
TRBJ1-1	few	.	TRBV9	TGTGCCAGCAGCGTAGGTTGGGGCCTGAACACTGAAGCTTTCTTT	CASSVGWGLNTEAFF
TRBJ2-2	many	.	TRBV28	TGTGCCAGCAGTTTCGGTGAGAACACCGGGGAGCTGTTTTTT	CASSFGENTGELFF
TRBJ1-5	.	TRBD1	TRBV20-1	TGCAGTGCTATTCGGGATGGGACAGGGGATTGGAAGCAGCCCCAGCATTTT	CSAIRDGTGDWKQPQHF
TRBJ2-2	.	.	TRBV5-1	TGCGCCAGCGCTGGGACCTGGAACACCGGGGAGCTGTTTTTT	CASAGTWNTGELFF
TRBJ1-2	.	TRBD1	TRBV12-3/TRBV12-4	TGTGCCAGCAGCCCTGGACAGGACTATGGCTACACCTTC	CASSPGQDYGYTF
TRBJ1-2	.	.	TRBV4-2	TGTGCCAGCAGCCAAGGGAGCCCGTCTAAATATGGCTACACCTTC	CASSQGSPSKYGYTF